The 14 T cell receptor beta chains below were found in one sample sequenced in a study of OX40 agonist ivuxolimab in advanced cancers. Sequenced by immunoSEQ multiplex PCR; TCRdb stores in-frame clones only, minus some. The repertoire has about 64,000 clones, around 90% of them found once; the top ten carry 0.67%. This specimen was CD4+ or CD8+ T cells sorted from blood, taken in a trial of the OX40 agonist ivuxolimab. The receptor source for this set is an adult with an advanced solid tumor such as melanoma, head and neck, liver or kidney cancer.

A few counts support this clone. J is TRBJ2-6 and V is TRBV2, with D possibly TRBD1 on 6 matching bases. The CDR3 has 11 residues. The V and J ends lost 11 bases and 7 bases respectively, with 9 bases between them. The germline gives CDR1 SNHLY, CDR2 FYNNEI. CDR3 residues: CAGGTANVLTF. CDR3 nucleotide sequence: TGTGCCGGTGGGACAGCCAACGTCCTGACTTTC.

The chain carries TRBV5-1 and TRBJ2-5, with a tentative D call TRBD2 (5 bases). This CDR3 is built from 11 residues. The germline CDR1 and CDR2 sequences are SGHRS and YFSETQ. V was clipped by 4 bases and J by 5 bases, with 6 bases between them. Here the CDR3 DNA reads TGCGCCAGCAGCCCGGGGGAGACCCAGTACTTC. Protein sequence: CASSPGETQYF.

The J gene is TRBJ2-1, the V gene TRBV2, with D possibly matching TRBD2 (6 bases). The germline gives CDR1 SNHLY, CDR2 FYNNEI. The CDR3 runs to 13 residues. V was clipped by 1 base and J by 10 bases, with 11 bases between them. The CDR3 nucleotides read TGTGCCAGCAGTGAAGGGTTGGCGGGAGAGCAGTTCTTC. It codes for CASSEGLAGEQFF.

The chain is built from TRBV14 and TRBJ2-1; D possibly corresponds to TRBD2 (5 bases). CDR1 and CDR2 (germline): SGHDN, FVKESK. Trimming took 0 bases from V and 11 from J, leaving 11 bases between them. This CDR3 contains 13 residues. CDR3 protein: CASSQDQETKQFF. The CDR3 DNA sequence: TGTGCCAGCAGCCAAGATCAGGAGACTAAGCAGTTCTTC. Full variable domain (remainder filled in from reference TRBV14 and TRBJ2-1): EAGVTQFPSHSVIEKGQTVTLRCDPISGHDNLYWYRRVMGKEIKFLLHFVKESKQDESGMPNNRFLAERTGGTYSTLKVQPAELEDSGVYFCASSQDQETKQFFGPGTRLTVL.

The V gene is TRBV28, the J gene TRBJ1-3, with TRBD1 identical over 10 bases. In germline, CDR1 is MDHEN, CDR2 SYDVKM. The CDR3 is 16 residues long. With 1 base clipped from V and 3 bases from J, the junction kept 3 bases outside the gene matches. CDR3 amino acids: CASSLSTGGIGNTIYF. CDR3 bases: TGTGCCAGCAGTTTATCGACAGGGGGCATTGGAAACACCATATATTTT. Filled out from reference TRBV28 and TRBJ1-3, the complete variable domain reads DVKVTQSSRYLVKRTGEKVFLECVQDMDHENMFWYRQDPGLGLRLIYFSYDVKMKEKGDIPEGYSVSREKKERFSLILESASTNQTSMYLCASSLSTGGIGNTIYFGEGSWLTVV.

The CDR3: CASSVTGLQETQYF. The CDR3 DNA is TGTGCCAGCAGCGTAACAGGACTACAAGAGACCCAGTACTTC. The rearrangement uses TRBV9 and TRBJ2-5; TRBD2 is a possible D gene (6 bases). The germline V gene has CDR1 SGDLS and CDR2 YYNGEE. This CDR3 is 14 amino acids long. Trimming took off 1 base at V and 2 bases at J, with 9 bases between the two ends.

The CDR3 reads CASSARDNQPQHF. In nucleotides, the CDR3 is TGTGCCAGCAGTGCCCGGGACAATCAGCCCCAGCATTTT. The chain joins TRBV6-1 to TRBJ1-5; no clear D gene. Germline CDR1 and CDR2: MNHNS and SASEGT. This CDR3 has 13 residues. V lost 4 bases to trimming and J lost 3 bases, with 7 bases between them.

The rearrangement links TRBV5-1 to TRBJ1-1; TRBD1 is a possible D gene (5 bases). The CDR3 contains 13 residues. V was trimmed by 3 bases and J by 4 bases, leaving 10 bases between them. The germline CDR1 and CDR2 sequences are SGHRS and YFSETQ. CDR3 residues: CASSSWGVTEAFF. The DNA for the CDR3 is TGCGCCAGCAGCTCGTGGGGGGTCACTGAAGCTTTCTTT.

The rearrangement joins TRBV4-1 to TRBJ1-1; TRBD1 agrees at 7 bases. Trimming at V came to 0 bases and at J to 4 bases, leaving 11 bases not matched to a gene. The CDR3 spans 17 residues. Germline-derived CDR1 and CDR2 are MGHRA and YSYEKL. CDR3 coding DNA: TGCGCCAGCAGCCAAGATCGCTCCAGGGCAGGGGGCACTGAAGCTTTCTTT. It is translated as CASSQDRSRAGGTEAFF.

This clone was detected only once. The rearrangement uses TRBV6-5 and TRBJ2-7; 9 bases are shared with TRBD1. The CDR3 has 15 residues. Germline CDR1 MNHEY, CDR2 SVGAGI. V was clipped by 0 bases and J by 0 bases; unmatched bases: 0. The CDR3 is CASSYSTGGSYEQYF. The CDR3 DNA reads TGTGCCAGCAGTTACTCGACAGGGGGCTCCTACGAGCAGTACTTC.

This rearrangement joins TRBV20-1 to TRBJ2-7, with no clear D. Between the trimmed V and J ends, which lost 0 bases and 3 bases, there was a span of 3 bases. The V gene's germline CDR1 is DFQATT and CDR2 SNEGSKA (reference sequence). The CDR3 runs to 11 residues. The CDR3 DNA follows: TGCAGTGCTAGAGACTTCTACGAGCAGTACTTC. It is translated as CSARDFYEQYF.

The chain combines TRBV18 with TRBJ1-1; no clear D. The germline CDR1 and CDR2 sequences are KGHSH and LQKENI. The V end was cut by 5 bases, the J end by 4 bases, with 11 bases between. The CDR3 loop spans 13 amino acids. CDR3 region: CASSNERRTEAFF. The CDR3, as DNA: TGTGCCAGCTCAAACGAGAGACGCACTGAAGCTTTCTTT.

V gene TRBV28 combines with J gene TRBJ2-7, with D possibly matching TRBD1 (5 bases). Germline loops: CDR1 MDHEN, CDR2 SYDVKM. V gave up 3 bases and J gave up 2 bases, with 8 bases separating them. The length of the CDR3 is 13 residues. CDR3 DNA: TGTGCCAGCAGTTTCTACAGGACCTACGAGCAGTACTTC. It specifies CASSFYRTYEQYF.

V gene TRBV6-1 combines with J gene TRBJ2-1; D uncertain. The CDR3 totals 12 residues. Germline CDR1 is MNHNS and CDR2 is SASEGT. Trimming took off 3 bases at V and 7 bases at J, with 7 bases between the two ends. The CDR3 region has the DNA TGTGCCAGCAGTGAGTTAGTAAATGAGCAGTTCTTC. Amino acids: CASSELVNEQFF.